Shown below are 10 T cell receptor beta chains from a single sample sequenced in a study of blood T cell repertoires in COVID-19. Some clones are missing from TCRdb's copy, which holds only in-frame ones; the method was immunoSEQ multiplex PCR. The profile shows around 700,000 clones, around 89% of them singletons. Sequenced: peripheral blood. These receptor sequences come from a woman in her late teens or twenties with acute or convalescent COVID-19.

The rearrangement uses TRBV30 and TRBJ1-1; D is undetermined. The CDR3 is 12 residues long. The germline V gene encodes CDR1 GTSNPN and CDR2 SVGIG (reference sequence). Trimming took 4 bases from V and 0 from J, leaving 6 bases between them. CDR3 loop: CAWTGLNTEAFF. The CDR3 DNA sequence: TGTGCCTGGACGGGATTGAACACTGAAGCTTTCTTT.

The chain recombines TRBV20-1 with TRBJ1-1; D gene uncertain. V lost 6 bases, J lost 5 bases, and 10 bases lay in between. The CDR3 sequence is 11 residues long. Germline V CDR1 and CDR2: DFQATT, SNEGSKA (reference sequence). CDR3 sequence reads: CSAIITTEAFF. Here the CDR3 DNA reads TGCAGTGCCATCATAACTACTGAAGCTTTCTTT.

The CDR3 nucleotides read TGTGCCAGCAGCTTAGCGGACACCGCGGAGCAGTACTTC. This sequence encodes CASSLADTAEQYF. The chain uses TRBV13 and TRBJ2-7; weak D call: TRBD1 (5 bases). The length of the CDR3 is 13 residues. V lost 1 base, J lost 7 bases, and 11 bases lay in between. Germline V lookup: CDR1 PRHDT, CDR2 FYEKMQ (reference sequence). The full variable domain, with the rest looked up from reference TRBV13 and TRBJ2-7, is AAGVIQSPRHLIKEKRETATLKCYPIPRHDTVYWYQQGPGQDPQFLISFYEKMQSDKGSIPDRFSAQQFSDYHSELNMSSLELGDSALYFCASSLADTAEQYFGPGTRLTVT.

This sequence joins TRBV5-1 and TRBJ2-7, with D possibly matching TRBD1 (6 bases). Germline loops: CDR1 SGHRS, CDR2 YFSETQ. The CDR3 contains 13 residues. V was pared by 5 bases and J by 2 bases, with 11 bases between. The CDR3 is CASRPTGAYEQYF. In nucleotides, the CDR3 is TGCGCCAGCAGACCGACAGGAGCCTACGAGCAGTACTTC.

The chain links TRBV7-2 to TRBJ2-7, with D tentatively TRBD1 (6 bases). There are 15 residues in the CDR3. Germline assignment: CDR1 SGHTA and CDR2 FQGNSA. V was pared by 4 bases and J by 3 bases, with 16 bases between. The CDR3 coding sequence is TGTGCCAGCAGCTCCCTAAGTGGGACAAGCTACGAGCAGTACTTC. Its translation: CASSSLSGTSYEQYF.

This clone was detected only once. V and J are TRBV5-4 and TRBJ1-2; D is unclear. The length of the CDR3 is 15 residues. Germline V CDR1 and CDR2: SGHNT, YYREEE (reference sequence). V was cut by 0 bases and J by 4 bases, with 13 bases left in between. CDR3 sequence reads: CASSLAHTTTYGYTF. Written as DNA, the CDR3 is TGTGCCAGCAGCTTGGCCCACACGACTACCTATGGCTACACCTTC. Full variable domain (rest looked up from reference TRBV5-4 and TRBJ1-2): ETGVTQSPTHLIKTRGQQVTLRCSSQSGHNTVSWYQQALGQGPQFIFQYYREEENGRGNFPPRFSGLQFPNYSSELNVNALELDDSALYLCASSLAHTTTYGYTFGSGTRLTVV.

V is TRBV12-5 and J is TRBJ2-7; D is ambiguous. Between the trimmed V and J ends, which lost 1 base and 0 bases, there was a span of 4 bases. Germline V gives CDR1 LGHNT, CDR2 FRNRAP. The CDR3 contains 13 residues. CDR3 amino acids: CASGLANSYEQYF. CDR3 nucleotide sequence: TGTGCTAGTGGTTTGGCCAACTCCTACGAGCAGTACTTC.

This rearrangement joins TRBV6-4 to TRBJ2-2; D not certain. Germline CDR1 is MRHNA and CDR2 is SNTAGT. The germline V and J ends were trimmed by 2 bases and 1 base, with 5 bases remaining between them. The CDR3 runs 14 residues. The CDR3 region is CASSDTGNTGELFF. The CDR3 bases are TGTGCCAGCAGTGACACCGGGAACACCGGGGAGCTGTTTTTT.

The CDR3 DNA sequence: TGTGCCAGCAGCTTAGAAGGGGCCCTCTCCTACAATGAGCAGTTCTTC. Protein sequence: CASSLEGALSYNEQFF. The rearrangement joins TRBV7-2 to TRBJ2-1; D might be TRBD1 (5 bases). This CDR3 spans 16 amino acids. CDR1 is SGHTA, CDR2 FQGNSA, per germline. V was trimmed by 1 base and J by 0 bases, leaving 10 bases between them.

The CDR3 loop is CASSQGREYNSPLHF. DNA for the CDR3: TGTGCCAGCAGCCAAGGACGGGAGTATAATTCACCCCTCCACTTT. The chain links TRBV3-1 (or the pseudogene TRBV3-2) to TRBJ1-6; D unclear. Per the germline V gene, CDR1 is LGHDT and CDR2 is YNNKEL (reference sequence). Trimming stripped 1 base from V and 4 bases from J, with 8 bases between. CDR3 length equals 15 residues.